The 7 T cell receptor beta chains below come from one sample, sequenced in a study of blood T cell repertoires in COVID-19. The data were produced by immunoSEQ multiplex PCR, yet TCRdb's version contains in-frame clones alone and is incomplete. The data show around 300,000 clones, with 80% to 90% seen just once and about 5% held by the top ten. Sequencing input: PBMCs or T cells enriched from blood (not recorded which). The source of these receptors is a man between 25 and 39 years old who had recovered from COVID-19.

This CDR3 reads CASSLRRGAREKLFF. The DNA of the CDR3 is TGTGCCAGCAGTTTGCGCCGGGGGGCTCGGGAAAAACTGTTTTTT. V usage is TRBV27 and J usage is TRBJ1-4; D is perhaps TRBD1 (6 bases). The germline CDR1 and CDR2 sequences are MNHEY and SMNVEV (reference sequence). V dropped 3 bases and J dropped 8 bases, with 16 bases sitting between them. This CDR3 region has 15 residues.

On this clone: Other DNA sequences in this sample translate to the same CDR3. The rearrangement uses TRBV28 and TRBJ2-7; 9 bases fit TRBD2. Germline lookup yields CDR1 MDHEN and CDR2 SYDVKM. There are 15 residues in the CDR3. The V and J ends lost 1 base and 4 bases, in that order; junction bases with no gene match: 5. The chain's CDR3 is CASSLSSGGSYEQYF. The CDR3 DNA follows: TGTGCCAGCAGTTTATCGAGCGGGGGGTCATACGAGCAGTACTTC.

The count of this clone is one. The chain links TRBV3-1 (or the pseudogene TRBV3-2) to TRBJ2-7, with TRBD1 identical over 7 bases. Germline V gene lookup returns CDR1 LGHDT and CDR2 YNNKEL (reference sequence). This CDR3 is built from 18 residues. Trimming took 1 base from V and 0 from J; bases not matched to a gene: 12. CDR3 DNA: TGTGCCAGCAGCCAAGCCGCAAACCGAGGACAGGTCTCCTACGAGCAGTACTTC. This sequence encodes CASSQAANRGQVSYEQYF.

The V and J genes are TRBV27 and TRBJ2-7; 10 bases agree with TRBD2. Germline CDR1 MNHEY, CDR2 SMNVEV (reference sequence). V gave up 1 base and J gave up 6 bases; unmatched junction bases: 6. This CDR3 is 15 amino acids long. For the CDR3, the DNA is TGTGCCAGCAGTTTATTAAGCGGGGGGGCGGGCGAGCAGTACTTC. Its protein product is CASSLLSGGAGEQYF.

The genes are TRBV3-1 (or the pseudogene TRBV3-2) and TRBJ1-2; the match to TRBD1 covers 8 bases. The CDR3 contains 17 residues. Germline V CDR1 and CDR2: LGHDT, YNNKEL (reference sequence). The J segment lost 1 base and the V segment lost 5 bases, leaving 12 bases of the junction unmatched. The CDR3 DNA reads TGTGCCAGCAGCTCATGGACAGGGCTGATTCTTAACTATGGCTACACCTTC. Translating gives CASSSWTGLILNYGYTF.

This chain connects TRBV19 to TRBJ1-1; 9 nucleotides agree with TRBD1. Unmatched junction bases numbered 8, after V lost 6 bases and J lost 0 bases. CDR1 LNHDA and CDR2 SQIVND come from the germline V gene (reference sequence). The CDR3 length is 16 residues. In DNA, the CDR3 is TGTGCCAGTAGACCGATACAGGGGGCGATGAACACTGAAGCTTTCTTT. Protein product: CASRPIQGAMNTEAFF.

The chain carries TRBV7-9 and TRBJ1-2; 9 bases are a match to TRBD1. This CDR3 spans 13 amino acids. CDR1 is SEHNR, CDR2 FQNEAQ, per germline (reference sequence). Germline trimming cut 6 bases from V and 8 bases from J; bases unmatched to any gene: 7. CDR3 nucleotides: TGTGCCAGCAGTATAACAGGGGGCGGCGGCTACACCTTC. Protein product: CASSITGGGGYTF. The full variable domain, in which reference TRBV7-9 and TRBJ1-2 provide the parts outside the CDR3, is DTGVSQNPRHKITKRGQNVTFRCDPISEHNRLYWYRQTLGQGPEFLTYFQNEAQLEKSRLLSDRFSAERPKGSFSTLEIQRTEQGDSAMYLCASSITGGGGYTFGSGTRLTVV.